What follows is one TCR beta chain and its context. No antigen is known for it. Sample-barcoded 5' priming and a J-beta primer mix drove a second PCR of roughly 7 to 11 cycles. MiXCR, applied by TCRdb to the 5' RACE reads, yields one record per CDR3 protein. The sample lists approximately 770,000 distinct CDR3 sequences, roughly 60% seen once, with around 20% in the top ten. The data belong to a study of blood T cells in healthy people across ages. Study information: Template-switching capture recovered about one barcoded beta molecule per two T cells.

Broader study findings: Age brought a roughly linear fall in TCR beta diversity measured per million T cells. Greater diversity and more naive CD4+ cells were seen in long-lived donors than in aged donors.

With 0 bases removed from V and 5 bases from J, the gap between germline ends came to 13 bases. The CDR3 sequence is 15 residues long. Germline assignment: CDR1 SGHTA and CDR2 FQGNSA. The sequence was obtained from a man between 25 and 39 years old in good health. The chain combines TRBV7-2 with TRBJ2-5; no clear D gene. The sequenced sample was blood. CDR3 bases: TGTGCCAGCAGCTTAGCGCCCCTCGACGGGGAGACCCAGTACTTC. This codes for CASSLAPLDGETQYF.